This T cell receptor (beta chain) was recovered during a study of Graves' ophthalmopathy and Graves' hyperthyroidism. This clonotype was counted at least ten times. The antigen is unknown. RNA transcripts served as template for amplifying TCR beta CDR3 sequences. First-round RT-PCR employed HTBI primers, with a second-round multiplex PCR after it. MiXCR, applied by TCRdb to the multiplex PCR reads, yields one record per CDR3 protein. The sample yields a few hundred thousand distinct CDR3 sequences, approximately 35% seen once. CDR1 is SNHLY, CDR2 FYNNEI, per germline. The ends lost 6 bases at V and 6 bases at J; junction bases unmatched: 10. This CDR3 comprises 15 residues. The study's findings and limits: Most thyroid clonotypes expanded beyond 0.001 frequency were also found in blood. Ophthalmopathy progression was predicted by the model at about 69% sensitivity and approximately 72% specificity.

Hyperthyroidism patients had new diagnoses, durations under 2 months, and ages of 18 to 65. Clinicians made diagnoses from clinical symptoms, serum thyroxine, TRAb, thyroid ultrasound and orbital computed tomography. This chain uses TRBV2 with TRBJ2-2; the match to TRBD1 covers 7 bases. This TCR was recovered from an adult man with Graves' hyperthyroidism. The material sequenced was peripheral blood or thyroid tissue (not recorded which). The CDR3 spells CASRRETGRSGELFF. CDR3 DNA sequence: TGTGCCAGCAGGAGGGAGACAGGGCGGTCCGGGGAGCTGTTTTTT.